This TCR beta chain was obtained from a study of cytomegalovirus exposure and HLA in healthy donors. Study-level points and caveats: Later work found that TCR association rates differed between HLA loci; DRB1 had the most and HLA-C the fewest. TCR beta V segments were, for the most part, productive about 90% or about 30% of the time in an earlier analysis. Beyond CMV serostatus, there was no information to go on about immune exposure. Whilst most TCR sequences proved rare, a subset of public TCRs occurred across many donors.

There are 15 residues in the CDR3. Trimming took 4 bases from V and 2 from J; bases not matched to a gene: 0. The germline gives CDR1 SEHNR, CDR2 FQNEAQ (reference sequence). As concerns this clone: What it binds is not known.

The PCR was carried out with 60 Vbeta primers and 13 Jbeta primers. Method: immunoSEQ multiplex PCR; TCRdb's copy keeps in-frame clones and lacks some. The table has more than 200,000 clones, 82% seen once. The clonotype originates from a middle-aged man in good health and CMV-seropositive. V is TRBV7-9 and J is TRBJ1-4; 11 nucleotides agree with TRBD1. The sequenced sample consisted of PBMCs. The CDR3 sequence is CASSWTGGTNEKLFF. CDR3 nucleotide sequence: TGTGCCAGCAGCTGGACAGGGGGCACTAATGAAAAACTGTTTTTT.